Below, 25 T cell receptor beta chains from the same sample are listed, as sequenced in a study of tumor-infiltrating lymphocytes in primary liver carcinoma. Joint extraction of RNA and DNA used roughly 18-34 mg of bulk tissue that was unsorted. TCR beta cDNA was made from 500 ng total RNA with a constant-region primer. Slightly modified ARM-PCR, run as three nested multiplex PCR rounds, produced the TCR beta libraries. Both of the initial two PCR rounds ran for around 9 cycles and employed TRBV1-TRBV30 forward primers alongside a C-beta reverse primer. Via MiXCR, TCRdb re-called the multiplex PCR reads, giving one row per CDR3 protein. The table lists tens of thousands of distinct CDR3 sequences, roughly 77% of them singletons. Sequences were obtained from tumor-adjacent normal liver tissue. The source of these receptors is a woman aged 25 to 39 with primary liver carcinoma and hepatitis B virus infection.

The chain joins TRBV7-9 to TRBJ2-7; D is undetermined. Germline V gives CDR1 SEHNR, CDR2 FQNEAQ (reference sequence). This CDR3 is built from 14 residues. The CDR3 spells CANSSVGLSYEQYF. Here the CDR3 DNA reads TGTGCTAACAGCTCGGTAGGCCTCTCCTACGAGCAGTACTTC. The entire variable domain, with the rest obtained from reference TRBV7-9 and TRBJ2-7, is as follows: DTGVSQNPRHKITKRGQNVTFRCDPISEHNRLYWYRQTLGQGPEFLTYFQNEAQLEKSRLLSDRFSAERPKGSFSTLEIQRTEQGDSAMYLCANSSVGLSYEQYFGPGTRLTVT.

This clonotype was counted between two and nine times. The chain employs TRBV2 and TRBJ2-7; D gene unclear. CDR1 and CDR2 from the germline V gene are SNHLY and FYNNEI. The V end lost 3 bases, the J end lost 3 bases, and 12 bases lay between the germline ends. The CDR3 has 14 amino acids. In DNA, the CDR3 is TGTGCCAGCAGTGAGTGGGGTGGCGGCTACGAGCAGTACTTC. Translation: CASSEWGGGYEQYF.

Note on this clonotype: A read error may produce the germline difference seen at one junction end. The genes are TRBV7-8 and TRBJ1-4; D not resolved. The germline V gene has CDR1 SGHVS and CDR2 FQNEAQ. The CDR3 totals 15 residues. CDR3 DNA: TGTACCAGCAGCTTAGGTCCAGGCAACCTTGAAAAGCTGTTTTTT. Amino acids: CTSSLGPGNLEKLFF.

This clonotype appeared a few times. A much larger clone differs by one base, so this may be a read error. The CDR3, as DNA: TGTGCCAGCAGCGGGCTGCGGGAGCAAATGACAGATACGCAGTATTTT. This sequence encodes CASSGLREQMTDTQYF. V gene TRBV5-4 combines with J gene TRBJ2-3; TRBD2 matches at 7 bases. J lost 3 bases, V lost 4 bases, and 11 bases had no gene match. The CDR3 has 16 amino acids. In germline, CDR1 is SGHNT, CDR2 YYREEE (reference sequence).

This clonotype has ten or more counts. This sequence joins TRBV29-1 and TRBJ1-2, with 7 bases that match TRBD1. CDR3 size: 13 residues. V shed 4 bases, J shed 5 bases, and the junction held 7 bases outside the gene matches. Germline assignment: CDR1 SQVTM and CDR2 ANQGSEA. The CDR3 DNA reads TGCAGCGTTGCGACAGGGAAGCGGTATGGCTACACCTTC. Its translation is CSVATGKRYGYTF. The entire variable domain, with the rest obtained from reference TRBV29-1 and TRBJ1-2, is as follows: SAVISQKPSRDICQRGTSLTIQCQVDSQVTMMFWYRQQPGQSLTLIATANQGSEATYESGFVIDKFPISRPNLTFSTLTVSNMSPEDSSIYLCSVATGKRYGYTFGSGTRLTVV.

This clonotype was observed a handful of times. V gene TRBV11-2 combines with J gene TRBJ2-1; TRBD2 matches at 13 bases. The germline V gene encodes CDR1 SGHAT and CDR2 FQNNGV. The CDR3 length is 16 residues. J was trimmed by 11 bases and V by 5 bases; bases with no gene match: 12. CDR3: CASSRWDPGLAGQQFF. The DNA of the CDR3 is TGTGCCAGCAGCCGCTGGGATCCGGGACTAGCGGGACAGCAGTTCTTC.

For this clonotype: The CDR3 ends on some other residue instead of the conserved phenylalanine or tryptophan, so this is likely a read error. V is TRBV5-4 and J is TRBJ1-1; D gene ambiguous. The CDR3 is 15 residues long. Germline V gene lookup returns CDR1 SGHNT and CDR2 YYREEE (reference sequence). The CDR3 region has the DNA TGTGTCAGCAGCTTAGCGGACGGAGTGAGCACTGAAGCTTTCTTA. It is translated as CVSSLADGVSTEAFL.

There are many counts of this clonotype. V usage is TRBV4-1 and J usage is TRBJ2-1; 7 bases align to TRBD2. The CDR3 runs 13 residues. After removal of 0 bases from V and 14 bases from J, the junction contained 7 bases not matched to a gene. CDR1 MGHRA and CDR2 YSYEKL come from the germline V gene. This CDR3 is CASSQDRGRAEFF. As DNA, the CDR3 is TGCGCCAGCAGCCAAGATCGAGGGAGGGCGGAGTTCTTC.

About this clonotype itself: One end of the junction does not line up with germline, which may come from a read error. The CDR3 nucleotides read TGTGTCAGCAGTCTAACTGGGAATGAGCCCCAGCATTTT. Its translation is CVSSLTGNEPQHF. The V call is TRBV12-3 or TRBV12-4, the J call TRBJ1-5; D is uncertain. CDR3 length: 13 amino acids.

This clonotype was observed many times. The chain links TRBV24-1 to TRBJ2-3; no reliable D call. The V and J ends lost 2 bases and 5 bases respectively, with 4 bases between them. Germline V CDR1 and CDR2: KGHDR, SFDVKD. The CDR3 is 12 residues long. In DNA form, the CDR3 reads TGTGCCACCAGTGATTGGGGAGATACGCAGTATTTT. It codes for CATSDWGDTQYF.

About this clonotype: Germline and junction disagree at one end, which may indicate a read error. The rearrangement links TRBV6-5 to TRBJ1-3; D uncertain. The CDR3 sequence is 12 residues long. Germline CDR1 is MNHEY and CDR2 is SVGAGI. CDR3 sequence reads: CATMGSGNTTYF. The CDR3 DNA reads as TGTGCCACCATGGGCTCTGGAAACACCACATATTTT.

This clonotype has just one count. The chain uses TRBV12-3 or TRBV12-4 and TRBJ2-6, with TRBD1 matching over 9 bases. V was clipped by 6 bases and J by 9 bases; unmatched bases: 24. The CDR3 is 20 residues long. The CDR3 loop reads CASSLNGRTGVRSGINVLTF. The CDR3 nucleotides read TGTGCCAGCAGCTTAAATGGGAGGACAGGGGTCCGCTCTGGGATCAACGTCCTGACTTTC.

Details on this clonotype: At one of its ends the junction is not consistent with the germline gene, which may arise from a read error. V is TRBV4-1 and J is TRBJ1-2, with D perhaps TRBD1 (6 bases). Germline V gives CDR1 MGHRA, CDR2 YSYEKL. The CDR3 consists of 16 residues. The CDR3 bases are TGCGCCAGCAGTCAAGATAGGCGGGGGGCGGCTTTTGGCTACACCTTC. This sequence encodes CASSQDRRGAAFGYTF.

V usage is TRBV4-3 and J usage is TRBJ2-7, with D possibly being TRBD2 (6 bases). CDR3 length: 15 amino acids. The germline gives CDR1 LGHNA, CDR2 YSLEER. The CDR3 sequence is CVGSQTMGGSYEQYF. DNA for the CDR3: TGCGTCGGCAGCCAGACTATGGGGGGTTCCTACGAGCAGTACTTC.

This clonotype has a handful of counts. At one end, the junction sequence differs from germline, possibly due to a read error. V gene TRBV4-1 combines with J gene TRBJ1-1; D unresolved. The CDR3 is 13 residues long. CDR1 and CDR2 (germline): MGHRA, YSYEKL. CDR3 loop: CTSSHPLNTEAFF. CDR3 DNA sequence: TGCACCAGCAGCCACCCTCTGAACACTGAAGCTTTCTTT.

This clonotype has at least ten counts. The CDR3 loop is CAWSQDWGYEQFF. CDR3 sequence (DNA): TGTGCCTGGTCCCAGGATTGGGGCTATGAGCAGTTCTTC. This chain links TRBV30 with TRBJ2-1, with D possibly matching TRBD1 (5 bases). The germline V gene has CDR1 GTSNPN and CDR2 SVGIG (reference sequence). This CDR3 is 13 amino acids long. Trimming took off 5 bases at V and 8 bases at J, with 16 bases between the two ends.

This chain links TRBV19 with TRBJ1-5; D is undetermined. Germline-derived CDR1 and CDR2 are LNHDA and SQIVND (reference sequence). The CDR3 extends over 15 amino acids. With 2 bases removed from V and 0 bases from J, the gap between germline ends came to 8 bases. The DNA for the CDR3 is TGTGCCAGTAGTATAACCTCTTATAGCAATCAGCCCCAGCATTTT. Amino acids: CASSITSYSNQPQHF.

Note on this clonotype: The junction does not match germline at one end; this may be a read error. The V call is TRBV5-8, the J call TRBJ2-6; D remains ambiguous. Germline V gene lookup returns CDR1 SGHTS and CDR2 YDEGEE. The CDR3 consists of 16 residues. The DNA of the CDR3 is TGTGCCAACACCATGATGGGCTTCTCTGTGGCCAACGTCCTGACTTTC. This translates into CANTMMGFSVANVLTF.

The gene calls are TRBV4-1 and TRBJ1-6; D remains ambiguous. Germline V CDR1 and CDR2: MGHRA, YSYEKL. Trimming removed 1 base from V and 6 bases from J, with 16 bases in between. This CDR3 comprises 17 residues. The CDR3 sequence is CASSQGPPQEANSPLHF. The DNA of the CDR3 is TGCGCCAGCAGCCAAGGCCCCCCCCAGGAGGCTAATTCACCCCTCCACTTT.

The table lists this clonotype with a count of one. A much bigger clone sits one base away, suggesting this may be a read error. The chain joins TRBV5-1 to TRBJ2-1; D not certain. The CDR3 is 11 residues long. Germline CDR1 and CDR2: SGHRS and YFSETQ. The CDR3 region has the DNA TGCGCCAGCAGCTTGGGTAATGAGCATTTCTTC. As protein: CASSLGNEHFF. The variable domain in full, completed from reference TRBV5-1 and TRBJ2-1, reads KAGVTQTPRYLIKTRGQQVTLSCSPISGHRSVSWYQQTPGQGLQFLFEYFSETQRNKGNFPGRFSGRQFSNSRSEMNVSTLELGDSALYLCASSLGNEHFFGPGTRLTVL.

Regarding this clonotype: This clone may be a read error of a much larger clone one base away. The rearrangement links TRBV9 to TRBJ2-1; 9 bases match TRBD2. This CDR3 is 16 amino acids long. Germline CDR1 is SGDLS and CDR2 is YYNGEE. This CDR3 is CVSSAYPSREGHEQFF. The CDR3 DNA sequence: TGTGTCAGCAGCGCATATCCCTCGCGGGAGGGGCATGAGCAGTTCTTC.

This clonotype was seen more than once but under ten times. This sequence may be a read error, since a much larger clone differs from it by one base. The chain couples TRBV4-1 to TRBJ2-1; TRBD2 is a possible D gene (6 bases). The CDR3 length is 14 residues. V lost 1 base and J 12 bases, leaving 16 bases between the germline ends. Germline V gives CDR1 MGHRA, CDR2 YSYEKL. CDR3 sequence: CASSQGLAKGVQFF. CDR3 DNA sequence: TGCGCCAGCAGCCAAGGGCTAGCGAAGGGTGTGCAGTTCTTC.

A note on this clonotype: Mismatch with germline at one junction end may stem from a read error. This sequence joins TRBV4-1 and TRBJ1-4; a weak D match, TRBD1 (5 bases). CDR3 length equals 18 residues. CDR1 and CDR2 from the germline V gene are MGHRA and YSYEKL. Here the CDR3 DNA reads TGCGCCAGCAGCCAAGGTGGTCTTAGACAGTCAACTAGTGAAGAACTGTTTTTT. Amino acid sequence: CASSQGGLRQSTSEELFF.

The chain carries TRBV5-4 and TRBJ2-1, with D unclear. Trimming removed 1 base at V and 2 bases at J, with 22 bases between. CDR1 SGHNT and CDR2 YYREEE come from the germline V gene (reference sequence). The CDR3 sequence is 19 residues long. The CDR3: CASSLIAGVPRYAYNEQFF. Written as DNA, the CDR3 is TGTGCCAGCAGCTTGATAGCTGGAGTGCCTCGATATGCCTACAATGAGCAGTTCTTC.

Worth noting for this clonotype: Just one base apart from a much larger clone, this may be a read error. The CDR3 protein is CASSIRREIGNEQLF. The CDR3 DNA reads as TGTGCCAGTAGTATCAGGCGGGAGATCGGCAATGAGCAGTTATTC. The rearrangement joins TRBV19 to TRBJ2-1, with 7 bases identical to TRBD2. In germline, CDR1 is LNHDA, CDR2 SQIVND (reference sequence). CDR3 size: 15 residues.